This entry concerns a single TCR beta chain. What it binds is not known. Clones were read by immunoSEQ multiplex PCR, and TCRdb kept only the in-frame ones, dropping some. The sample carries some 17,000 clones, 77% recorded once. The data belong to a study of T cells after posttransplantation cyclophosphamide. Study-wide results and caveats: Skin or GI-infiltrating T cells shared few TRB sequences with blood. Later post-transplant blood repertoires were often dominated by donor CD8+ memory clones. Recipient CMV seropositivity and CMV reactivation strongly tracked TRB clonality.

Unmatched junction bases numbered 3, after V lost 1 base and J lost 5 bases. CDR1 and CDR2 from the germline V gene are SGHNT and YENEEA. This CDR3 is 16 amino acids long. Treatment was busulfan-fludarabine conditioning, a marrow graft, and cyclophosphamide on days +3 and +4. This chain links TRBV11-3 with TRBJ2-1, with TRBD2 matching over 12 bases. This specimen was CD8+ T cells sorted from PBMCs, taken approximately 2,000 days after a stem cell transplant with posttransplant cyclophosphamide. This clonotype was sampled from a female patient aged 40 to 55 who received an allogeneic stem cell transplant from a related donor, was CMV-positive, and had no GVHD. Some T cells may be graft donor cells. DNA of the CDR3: TGTGCCAGCAGCTTAGGGACTAGCGGGGCACACAATGAGCAGTTCTTC. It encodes CASSLGTSGAHNEQFF.